At least ten counts were recorded for the clone carrying this T cell receptor beta chain. This sample was included in a study of regulatory T cells in long-lasting Graves disease. The sample's time point: newly diagnosed GD, antithyroid drugs for less than 3 months. Scientists built the TCR library using RNA that was extracted from PBMCs. Arm-PCR of CDR3 regions and iRepertoire HTBI primers were used to build TCR beta libraries. Source study methods: Identification yielded 60 or so TRBV and some 15 TRBJ segments across samples. Via MiXCR, TCRdb re-called the multiplex PCR reads, giving one row per CDR3 protein. TCRdb's processing, not the study's, gives the V and J calls here. In the table there are about 400,000 distinct CDR3 sequences, roughly 16% of which are singletons. CDR1 DFQATT and CDR2 SNEGSKA come from the germline V gene (reference sequence). Between the trimmed V and J ends, which lost 2 bases and 6 bases, there was a span of 17 bases. This CDR3 spans 14 amino acids.

These data were likewise used in another study, on T cells in Graves' hyperthyroidism and ophthalmopathy.

This sequence joins TRBV20-1 and TRBJ2-7; D might be TRBD1 or TRBD2, each matching 5 bases. This clonotype originated in a young woman with Graves disease. Material: peripheral blood mononuclear cells (PBMCs), obtained at new diagnosis, from a patient treated with antithyroid drugs. The CDR3 region has the DNA TGCAGTGCTAGATCGGGGACCCGGGTGTTCGAGCAGTACTTC. Residues: CSARSGTRVFEQYF.